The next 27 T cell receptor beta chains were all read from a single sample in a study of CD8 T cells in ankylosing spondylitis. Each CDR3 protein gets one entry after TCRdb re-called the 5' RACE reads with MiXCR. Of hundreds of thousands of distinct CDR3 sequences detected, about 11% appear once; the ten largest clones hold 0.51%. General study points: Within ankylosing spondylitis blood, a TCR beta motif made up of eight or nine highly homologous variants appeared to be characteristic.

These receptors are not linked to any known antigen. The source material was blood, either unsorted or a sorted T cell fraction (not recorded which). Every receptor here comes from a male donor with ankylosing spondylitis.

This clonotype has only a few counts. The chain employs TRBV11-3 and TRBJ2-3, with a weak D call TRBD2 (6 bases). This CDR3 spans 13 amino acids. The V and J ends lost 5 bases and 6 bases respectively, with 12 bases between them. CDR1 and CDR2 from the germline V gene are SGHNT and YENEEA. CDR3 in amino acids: CASSTGGGDTQYF. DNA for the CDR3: TGTGCCAGCAGCACGGGCGGAGGGGATACGCAGTATTTT.

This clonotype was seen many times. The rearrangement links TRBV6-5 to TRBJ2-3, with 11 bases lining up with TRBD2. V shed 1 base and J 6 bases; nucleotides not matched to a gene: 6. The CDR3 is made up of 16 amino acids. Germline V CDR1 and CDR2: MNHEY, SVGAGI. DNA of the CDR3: TGTGCCAGCAGTTACTTACTAGCGGGGGTTCCGGATACGCAGTATTTT. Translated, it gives CASSYLLAGVPDTQYF.

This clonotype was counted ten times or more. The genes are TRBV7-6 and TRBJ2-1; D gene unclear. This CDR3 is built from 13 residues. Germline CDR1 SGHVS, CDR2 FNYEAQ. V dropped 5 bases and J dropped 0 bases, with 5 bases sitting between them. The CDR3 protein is CASSPNSYNEQFF. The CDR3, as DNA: TGTGCCAGCAGCCCTAACTCCTACAATGAGCAGTTCTTC.

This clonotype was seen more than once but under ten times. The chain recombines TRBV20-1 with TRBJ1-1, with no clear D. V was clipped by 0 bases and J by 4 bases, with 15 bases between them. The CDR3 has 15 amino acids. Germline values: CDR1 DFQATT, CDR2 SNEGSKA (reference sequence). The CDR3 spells CSARDFRGSGTEAFF. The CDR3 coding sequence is TGCAGTGCTAGAGATTTTCGCGGTTCGGGCACTGAAGCTTTCTTT.

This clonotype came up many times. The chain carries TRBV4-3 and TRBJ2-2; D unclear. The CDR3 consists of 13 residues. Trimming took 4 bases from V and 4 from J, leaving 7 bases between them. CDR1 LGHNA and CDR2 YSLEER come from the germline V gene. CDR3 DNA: TGCGCCAGCAGCCCGCATAGCACCGGGGAGCTGTTTTTT. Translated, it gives CASSPHSTGELFF.

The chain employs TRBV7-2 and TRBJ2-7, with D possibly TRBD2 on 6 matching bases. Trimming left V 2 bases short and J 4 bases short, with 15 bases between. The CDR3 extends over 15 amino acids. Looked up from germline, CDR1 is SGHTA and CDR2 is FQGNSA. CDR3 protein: CASSLFASEGYEQYF. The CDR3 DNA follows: TGTGCCAGCAGCTTATTTGCTAGCGAGGGTTACGAGCAGTACTTC.

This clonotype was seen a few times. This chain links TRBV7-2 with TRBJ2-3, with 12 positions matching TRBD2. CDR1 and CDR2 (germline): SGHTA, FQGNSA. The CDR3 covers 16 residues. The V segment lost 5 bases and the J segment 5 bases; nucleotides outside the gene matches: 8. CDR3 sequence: CASSPRLAGVVDTQYF. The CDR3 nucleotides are TGTGCCAGCAGCCCGAGACTAGCGGGGGTGGTAGATACGCAGTATTTT.

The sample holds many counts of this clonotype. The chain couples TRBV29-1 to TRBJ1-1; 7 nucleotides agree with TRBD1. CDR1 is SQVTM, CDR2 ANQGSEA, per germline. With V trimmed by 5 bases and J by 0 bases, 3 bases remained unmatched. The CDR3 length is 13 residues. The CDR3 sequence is CSVQGVMNTEAFF. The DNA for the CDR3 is TGCAGCGTTCAGGGGGTAATGAACACTGAAGCTTTCTTT.

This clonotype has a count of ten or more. The CDR3 DNA sequence: TGCGCCAGCAGCTCTGGACAGGGAGGGATGAACACTGAAGCTTTCTTT. Its protein product is CASSSGQGGMNTEAFF. The chain recombines TRBV5-1 with TRBJ1-1; the match to TRBD1 covers 8 bases. Germline CDR1 is SGHRS and CDR2 is YFSETQ. The CDR3 contains 16 residues. The V segment lost 3 bases and the J segment 0 bases; nucleotides outside the gene matches: 7.

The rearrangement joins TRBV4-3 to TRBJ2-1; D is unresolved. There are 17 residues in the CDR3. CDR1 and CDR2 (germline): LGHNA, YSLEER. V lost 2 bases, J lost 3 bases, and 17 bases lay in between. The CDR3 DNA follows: TGCGCCAGCAGCCAACTTGGAGAGACTGGGGTCTACAATGAGCAGTTCTTC. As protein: CASSQLGETGVYNEQFF.

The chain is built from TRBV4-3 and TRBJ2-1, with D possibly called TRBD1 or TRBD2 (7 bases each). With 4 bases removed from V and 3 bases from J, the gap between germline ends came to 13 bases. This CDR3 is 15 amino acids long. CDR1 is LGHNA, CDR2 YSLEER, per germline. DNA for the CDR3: TGCGCCAGCAGCCGTGACAGGGAGGGCTACAATGAGCAGTTCTTC. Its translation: CASSRDREGYNEQFF.

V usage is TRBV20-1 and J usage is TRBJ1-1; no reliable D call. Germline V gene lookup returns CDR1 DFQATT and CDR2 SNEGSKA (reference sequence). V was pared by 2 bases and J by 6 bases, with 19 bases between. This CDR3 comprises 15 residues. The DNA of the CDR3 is TGCAGTGCTAGATCGGGAACGATATCGAGCCCTGAAGCTTTCTTT. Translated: CSARSGTISSPEAFF.

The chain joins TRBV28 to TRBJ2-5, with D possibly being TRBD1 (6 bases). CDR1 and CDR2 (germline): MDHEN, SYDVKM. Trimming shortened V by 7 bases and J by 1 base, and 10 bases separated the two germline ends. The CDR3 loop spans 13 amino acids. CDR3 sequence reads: CASTDRIQETQYF. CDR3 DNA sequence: TGTGCCAGCACCGACAGGATCCAAGAGACCCAGTACTTC.

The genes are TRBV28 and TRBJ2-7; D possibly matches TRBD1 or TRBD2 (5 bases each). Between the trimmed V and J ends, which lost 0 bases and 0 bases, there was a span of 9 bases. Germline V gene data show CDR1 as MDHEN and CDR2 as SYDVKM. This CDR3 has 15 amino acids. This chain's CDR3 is CASSLWGVDSYEQYF. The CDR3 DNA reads TGTGCCAGCAGTTTATGGGGGGTGGACTCCTACGAGCAGTACTTC.

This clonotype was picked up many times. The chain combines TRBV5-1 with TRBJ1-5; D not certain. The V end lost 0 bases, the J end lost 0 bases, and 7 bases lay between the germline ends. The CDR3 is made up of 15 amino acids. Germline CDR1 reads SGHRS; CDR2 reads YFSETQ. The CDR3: CASSLGDNSNQPQHF. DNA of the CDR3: TGCGCCAGCAGCTTGGGTGATAATAGCAATCAGCCCCAGCATTTT.

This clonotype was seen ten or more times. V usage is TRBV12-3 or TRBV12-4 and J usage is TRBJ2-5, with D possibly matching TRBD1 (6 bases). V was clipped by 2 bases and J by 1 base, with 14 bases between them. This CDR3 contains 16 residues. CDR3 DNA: TGTGCCAGCAGTTTAACAACTGGACAGCCCCAAGAGACCCAGTACTTC. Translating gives CASSLTTGQPQETQYF.

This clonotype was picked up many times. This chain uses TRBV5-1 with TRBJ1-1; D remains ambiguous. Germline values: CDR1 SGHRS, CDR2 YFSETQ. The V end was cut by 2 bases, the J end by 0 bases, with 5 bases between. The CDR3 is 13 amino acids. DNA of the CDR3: TGCGCCAGCAGCTTCGCCCTGAACACTGAAGCTTTCTTT. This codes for CASSFALNTEAFF.

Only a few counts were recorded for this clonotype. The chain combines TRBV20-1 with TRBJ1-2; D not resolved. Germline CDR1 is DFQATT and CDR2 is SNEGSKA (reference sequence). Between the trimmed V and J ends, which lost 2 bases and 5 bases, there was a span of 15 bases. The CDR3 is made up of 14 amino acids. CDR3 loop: CSARIFGSGYGYTF. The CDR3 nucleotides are TGCAGTGCTAGAATTTTTGGCTCGGGTTATGGCTACACCTTC.

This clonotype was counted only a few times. CDR3 nucleotide sequence: TGTGCCAGTAAGGGGGGGAGCAATCAGCCCCAGCATTTT. Protein: CASKGGSNQPQHF. This chain links TRBV7-2 with TRBJ1-5, with D possibly matching TRBD1 (6 bases). Germline V gene lookup returns CDR1 SGHTA and CDR2 FQGNSA. The CDR3 contains 13 residues. The V gene lost 9 bases and the J gene lost 1 base, with 10 bases spanning the gap.

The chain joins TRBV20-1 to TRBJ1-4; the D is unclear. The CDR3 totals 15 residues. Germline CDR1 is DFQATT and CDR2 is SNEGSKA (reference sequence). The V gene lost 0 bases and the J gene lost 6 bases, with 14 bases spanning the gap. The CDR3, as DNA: TGCAGTGCTAGAGACGTCGCACAGACCCATGAAAAACTGTTTTTT. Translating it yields CSARDVAQTHEKLFF.

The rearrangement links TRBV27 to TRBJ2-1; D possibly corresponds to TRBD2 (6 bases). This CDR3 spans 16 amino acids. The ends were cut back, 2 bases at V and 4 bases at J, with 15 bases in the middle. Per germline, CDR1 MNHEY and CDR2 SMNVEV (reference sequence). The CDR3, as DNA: TGTGCCAGCAGTTTAAGCCTGGCTAGCGTATACAATGAGCAGTTCTTC. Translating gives CASSLSLASVYNEQFF.

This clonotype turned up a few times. DNA for the CDR3: TGCAGTGCGTGTGGGGGGAGTGTGGACGAGCAGTACTTC. Protein product: CSACGGSVDEQYF. The chain joins TRBV20-1 to TRBJ2-7; possibly TRBD2 for D (6 bases). Germline V gene sequence: CDR1 DFQATT, CDR2 SNEGSKA (reference sequence). The CDR3 has 13 amino acids. The V gene lost 6 bases and the J gene lost 5 bases, with 17 bases spanning the gap.

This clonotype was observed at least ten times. The CDR3 DNA follows: TGTGCCAGCAGTTTAGCCAGTCAGCCCCAGCATTTT. Encoded protein: CASSLASQPQHF. V gene TRBV12-3 or TRBV12-4 combines with J gene TRBJ1-5, with D uncertain. The CDR3 sequence is 12 residues long. The V end was cut by 0 bases, the J end by 6 bases, with 3 bases between.

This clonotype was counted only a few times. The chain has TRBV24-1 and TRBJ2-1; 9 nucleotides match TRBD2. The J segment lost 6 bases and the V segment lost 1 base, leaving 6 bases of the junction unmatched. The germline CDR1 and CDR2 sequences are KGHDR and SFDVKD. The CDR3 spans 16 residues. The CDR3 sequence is CATSDFGAGGLNEQFF. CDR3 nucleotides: TGTGCCACCAGTGATTTTGGAGCGGGGGGCCTCAATGAGCAGTTCTTC.

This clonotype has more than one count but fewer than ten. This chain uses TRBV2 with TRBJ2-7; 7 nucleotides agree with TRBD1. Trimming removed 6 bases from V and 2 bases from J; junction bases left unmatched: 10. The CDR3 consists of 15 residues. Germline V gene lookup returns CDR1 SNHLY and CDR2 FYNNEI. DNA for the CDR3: TGTGCCAGCAGCGTGGGACAGTTTGTAACCTACGAGCAGTACTTC. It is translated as CASSVGQFVTYEQYF.

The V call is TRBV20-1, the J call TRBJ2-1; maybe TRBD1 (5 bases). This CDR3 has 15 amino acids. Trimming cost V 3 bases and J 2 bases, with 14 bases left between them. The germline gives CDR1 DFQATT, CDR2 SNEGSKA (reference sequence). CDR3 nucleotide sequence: TGCAGTGCTAGGGCACAGGCGTGGACCTACAATGAGCAGTTCTTC. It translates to CSARAQAWTYNEQFF.

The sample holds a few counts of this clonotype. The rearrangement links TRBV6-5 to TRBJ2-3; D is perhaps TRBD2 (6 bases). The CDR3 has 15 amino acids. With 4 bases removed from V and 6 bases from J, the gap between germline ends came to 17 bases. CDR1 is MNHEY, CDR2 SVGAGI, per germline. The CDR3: CASSFDRRGMDTQYF. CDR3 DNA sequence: TGTGCCAGCAGTTTTGATCGGCGGGGTATGGATACGCAGTATTTT.